This T cell receptor (beta chain) emerged from a study of cytomegalovirus exposure and HLA in healthy donors. In germline, CDR1 is SGHRS, CDR2 YFSETQ. There are 14 residues in the CDR3. Between the trimmed V and J ends, which lost 2 bases and 4 bases, there was a span of 12 bases. General observations from the study: When analyzed later, a missense DCLRE1C variant was found to be linked to TCR beta V- and J-gene trimming.

PCR used 60 Vbeta primers and 13 Jbeta primers. Sequencing was performed with immunoSEQ multiplex PCR; in TCRdb, only in-frame clones are kept and a portion is missing. The sample table includes 80,000 to 95,000 clones. Points on this clone: Its antigen is not known.

The J gene is TRBJ1-2, the V gene TRBV5-1; D remains unclear. This clonotype originated in a woman aged 25 to 39 in good health and CMV-seronegative. Input material: PBMCs. This CDR3 reads CASSFTPNGYGYTF. Here the CDR3 DNA reads TGCGCCAGCAGCTTTACCCCTAATGGCTATGGCTACACCTTC.